The next 3 T cell receptor beta chains were all read from a single sample in a study of blood T cell repertoires in COVID-19. Sequenced by immunoSEQ multiplex PCR; TCRdb stores in-frame clones only, minus some. This table holds some 130,000 clones, about 87% found once. Sequenced: peripheral blood. Receptors were obtained from a man aged 50 to 59 with acute or convalescent COVID-19.

The V gene is TRBV7-8, the J gene TRBJ1-2, with D uncertain. The length of the CDR3 is 16 residues. The V gene lost 5 bases and the J gene lost 0 bases, with 16 bases spanning the gap. Germline V CDR1 and CDR2: SGHVS, FQNEAQ. CDR3 DNA sequence: TGTGCCAGCAGCACCCCTAGAGAGAAAGCTAACTATGGCTACACCTTC. The encoded protein is CASSTPREKANYGYTF.

Concerning this clone: Compared with germline, one end of the junction differs, possibly owing to a read error. The chain uses TRBV28 and TRBJ1-6; D is perhaps TRBD1 (5 bases). The CDR3 length is 15 residues. CDR1 and CDR2 from the germline V gene are MDHEN and SYDVKM. CDR3 residues: CASGGSLGVQSFTAF. As DNA, the CDR3 is TGTGCCAGCGGGGGGTCCCTGGGGGTACAGTCCTTTACAGCCTTT.

The chain couples TRBV28 to TRBJ2-7, with 9 bases identical to TRBD1. The CDR3 extends over 14 amino acids. Germline V gene sequence: CDR1 MDHEN, CDR2 SYDVKM. Trimming cost V 6 bases and J 4 bases; bases outside gene matches: 7. This chain's CDR3 is CASSGTGLSYEQYF. The CDR3 bases are TGTGCCAGCAGCGGGACAGGGCTTTCATACGAGCAGTACTTC. Looking up the rest from reference TRBV28 and TRBJ2-7 gives the full variable domain: DVKVTQSSRYLVKRTGEKVFLECVQDMDHENMFWYRQDPGLGLRLIYFSYDVKMKEKGDIPEGYSVSREKKERFSLILESASTNQTSMYLCASSGTGLSYEQYFGPGTRLTVT.